Listed here are 6 T cell receptor beta chains from one sample, sequenced in a study of cytomegalovirus exposure and HLA in healthy donors. The PCR contained 60 Vbeta and 13 Jbeta primers. Measured with immunoSEQ multiplex PCR; TCRdb has only the in-frame clones, and not every one. This sample yields around 57,000 clones, of which roughly 90% are seen a single time; approximately 1.6% belongs to the top ten. The sequenced sample consisted of PBMCs. These receptors all come from a man aged 25-45 years in good health and CMV-seropositive.

V usage is TRBV5-1 and J usage is TRBJ2-3, with 10 bases identical to TRBD2. The CDR3 sequence is 17 residues long. Germline V gene lookup returns CDR1 SGHRS and CDR2 YFSETQ. V trimming: 2 bases; J trimming: 1 base; junction bases outside the gene matches: 7. The CDR3 coding sequence is TGCGCCAGCAGCTTCCCTAGCGGGAGACTAGGCACAGATACGCAGTATTTT. This gives the protein CASSFPSGRLGTDTQYF.

Points on this clone: Germline is not matched at one junction end, which may reflect a read error. The chain is built from TRBV19 and TRBJ2-1; 7 positions match TRBD2. Germline CDR1 is LNHDA and CDR2 is SQIVND (reference sequence). This CDR3 contains 13 residues. CDR3 bases: TGTGCCAGTAGTAGCGGGACTATCAATGAACAGTTCTTC. This codes for CASSSGTINEQFF.

The gene calls are TRBV11-2 and TRBJ2-7; D not certain. V gave up 1 base and J gave up 2 bases, with 12 bases separating them. Germline CDR1 SGHAT, CDR2 FQNNGV. CDR3 length equals 15 residues. The CDR3 DNA is TGTGCCAGCAGCTTAGTTGGTAGTTTGGCCTACGAGCAGTACTTC. Translation: CASSLVGSLAYEQYF. Based on the CDR3 plus reference TRBV11-2 and TRBJ2-7, the full variable domain is EAGVAQSPRYKIIEKRQSVAFWCNPISGHATLYWYQQILGQGPKLLIQFQNNGVVDDSQLPKDRFSAERLKGVDSTLKIQPAKLEDSAVYLCASSLVGSLAYEQYFGPGTRLTVT.

V usage is TRBV30 and J usage is TRBJ2-2; TRBD2 aligns across 7 bases. This CDR3 region has 16 residues. The trim removed 2 bases at V and 7 bases at J, leaving 13 bases unmatched. Germline values: CDR1 GTSNPN, CDR2 SVGIG (reference sequence). CDR3 nucleotides: TGTGCCTGGAGTCAGGGAGGGAGGGGATTGGTCGGGGAGCTGTTTTTT. This codes for CAWSQGGRGLVGELFF.

This clone was counted once. V usage is TRBV18 and J usage is TRBJ2-5; D gene unclear. Trimming took off 0 bases at V and 1 base at J, with 9 bases between the two ends. The CDR3 sequence is 15 residues long. In germline, CDR1 is KGHSH, CDR2 LQKENI. CDR3 in amino acids: CASSPPSASQETQYF. The CDR3 nucleotides are TGTGCCAGCTCACCACCGTCGGCTAGCCAAGAGACCCAGTACTTC.

This chain links TRBV10-3 with TRBJ2-1; possibly TRBD2 for D (5 bases). The length of the CDR3 is 14 residues. The V end lost 6 bases, the J end lost 0 bases, and 9 bases lay between the germline ends. The germline V gene has CDR1 ENHRY and CDR2 SYGVKD. CDR3 residues: CAISRGDSYNEQFF. CDR3 DNA: TGTGCCATCAGCCGGGGAGACTCCTACAATGAGCAGTTCTTC.